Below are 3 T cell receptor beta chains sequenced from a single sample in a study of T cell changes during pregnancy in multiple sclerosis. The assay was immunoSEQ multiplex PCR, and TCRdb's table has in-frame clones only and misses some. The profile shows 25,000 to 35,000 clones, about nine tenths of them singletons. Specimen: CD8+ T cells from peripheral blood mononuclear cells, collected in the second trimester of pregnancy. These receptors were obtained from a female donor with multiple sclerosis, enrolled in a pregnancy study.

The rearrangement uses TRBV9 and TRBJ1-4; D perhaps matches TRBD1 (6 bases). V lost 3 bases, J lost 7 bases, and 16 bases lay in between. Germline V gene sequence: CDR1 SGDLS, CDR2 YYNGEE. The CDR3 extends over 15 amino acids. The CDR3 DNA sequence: TGTGCCAGCAGCGCAACAGGGAGCATAGGTGAAAAACTGTTTTTT. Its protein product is CASSATGSIGEKLFF.

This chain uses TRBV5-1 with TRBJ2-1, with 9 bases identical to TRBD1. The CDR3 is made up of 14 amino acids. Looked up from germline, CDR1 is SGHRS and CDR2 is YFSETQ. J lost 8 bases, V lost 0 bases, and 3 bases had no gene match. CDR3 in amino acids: CASSLETGGDEQFF. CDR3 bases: TGCGCCAGCAGCTTGGAAACAGGGGGCGATGAGCAGTTCTTC.

The CDR3: CASSLGGLSSYEQYF. DNA of the CDR3: TGTGCCAGCAGCTTAGGAGGACTCTCTTCTTACGAGCAGTACTTC. V gene TRBV7-8 combines with J gene TRBJ2-7; D perhaps matches TRBD2 (5 bases). Germline V gene data show CDR1 as SGHVS and CDR2 as FQNEAQ. The CDR3 contains 15 residues. Trimming cost V 1 base and J 4 bases, with 14 bases left between them.